Given below is one T cell receptor beta chain in context. Its binding antigen is unknown. Nothing much larger sits one base from this clone, and base qualities are not available. The treatment or condition label for this specimen denotes: around 19 received Ad26.COV2.S at low or high dose, single or two shots; five or six received placebo; per-sample allocation not given. For vaccine and placebo recipients, repertoires were sequenced using samples collected on day 63 after the first injection. In Cohort 1b, around 23 adults aged 18-55 years were enrolled at a single site in Boston, USA, between 29 July and 7 August 2020. Ad26.COV2.S was a replication-incompetent adenovirus type 26 vector that expressed a prefusion-stabilized SARS-CoV-2 spike protein derived from the original Wuhan strain. TCRbeta CDR3 regions were sequenced with the immunoSEQ Assay. After extraction, genomic DNA underwent amplification by bias-controlled multiplex PCR, followed by high-throughput sequencing. On the study's bioinformatics: To quantify the absolute abundance of each unique TCRbeta CDR3 region, sequences were collapsed and filtered. Usable DNA was measured by amplifying reference genes present in all nucleated cells, and TCRbeta template counts were normalized to that usable DNA to estimate T cell fraction. Repertoire TCRs were annotated as SARS-CoV-2-specific when V gene, CDR3 amino acid sequence and J gene were exactly matched to a known reactive TCR set. The reference SARS-CoV-2 TCR set came from MIRA and was filtered for enrichment in COVID-19-positive ImmuneCODE repertoires, removing public or cross-reactive TCRs. Drawing on the MIRA antigens, annotated TCRs were analysed further at the level of specific ORF or position within ORF. Breadth was defined as annotated unique rearrangements over total unique productive rearrangements; depth was the summed frequency of those rearrangements. Two-sided Wilcoxon rank-sum tests were used to compare TCR breadth between groups. TCRdb's version of the immuneACCESS table is confined to in-frame rearrangements and falls short of the full clone set. An unresolved V gene accounts for under half of the shortfall where checked; the remainder is of unknown origin. V, J and clone size reflect that table, while D and trimming were determined from the DNA. The sample data list 400,000 to 450,000 clones, and 90% of these were observed just once. The ten largest clones add up to about 12% of the sample.

Deletion took 6 bases off V and 5 bases off J, with a span of 17 bases between the germline ends. CDR3 length: 14 amino acids, cysteine to phenylalanine. Just CDR3 DNA is preserved here, 42 bases in frame from base 1. Via the germline V gene (reference sequence), CDR1 is SEHNR and CDR2 FQNEAQ. The data belong to a study of Ad26.COV2.S vaccination and SARS-CoV-2 variants (dated by TCRdb to the early 2020s). For context, the study as a whole: Vaccine-arm donors were drawn from COV1001, a multicentre, randomized, double-blind, placebo-controlled phase I-IIa trial of Ad26.COV2.S in healthy adults. Participants in the trial were split at random into five groups of five each, receiving low-dose or high-dose Ad26.COV2.S once or twice, or else placebo on both occasions. Ad26.COV2.S was given intramuscularly at 5x10^10 or 1x10^11 viral particles, as a single shot or as two shots 56 days apart. The TCR-sequenced set comprised approximately 30 samples: some 19 Ad26.COV2.S vaccine recipients, 5 placebo recipients and 8 SARS-CoV-2 convalescent individuals. Sequencing of the TCRbeta repertoire served to evaluate the specificity and breadth of SARS-CoV-2-reactive T cell receptors following Ad26.COV2.S vaccination. Investigators remained blinded to trial group allocation during experiments and outcome assessment.

Paper-wide results and their limitations: Compared with placebo recipients, Ad26.COV2.S recipients showed higher spike-specific TCR breadth (P = 0.0014). The study lacked the statistical power to compare responses across vaccine doses or regimens. After vaccination, spike-specific CD8+ and CD4+ T cell responses were reported to show substantial breadth. According to the authors, total T cell responses may have been underestimated by the TCR breadth and depth analyses. Vaccine and placebo recipients had comparable non-spike TCR breadth, which fits with the vaccine containing only spike.

The TCR sequence derives from a person between 18 and 59 years old who received the Ad26.COV2.S COVID-19 vaccine or a placebo. The V and J segments used are TRBV7-9 and TRBJ2-7, with TRBD1 as a weak D call on 6 bases. Sequenced here: peripheral blood, sampled in a trial of Ad26.COV2.S vaccine versus placebo. The sequenced DNA is TGTGCCAGCAGTTTTACAGGGTTATCTCACGAGCAGTACTTC. Translated, it reads CASSFTGLSHEQYF.